This T cell receptor beta chain was sequenced in a study of blood T cell repertoires in COVID-19. Study-wide context: Samples came from the United States, Italy and Spain, spanning acute and convalescent COVID-19. PBMCs, B-cell-depleted T cells, or T cells provided the cDNA or gDNA that made up the material.

How the authors handled the data: Amplification with reference gene primers provided the estimates of nucleated cell counts. Sequencing used immunoSEQ multiplex PCR; TCRdb keeps in-frame clones, though not all of them. The D gene and trimming were derived from the DNA, and the V and J assignments and clone size from that table. The table has approximately 500,000 clones, 85% to 90% seen once. CDR1 KGHDR and CDR2 SFDVKD come from the germline V gene. V dropped 3 bases and J dropped 4 bases, with 12 bases sitting between them. CDR3 length equals 15 residues. The sequence was collected from a woman aged 50 to 65 with COVID-19, enrolled during active disease. The specimen sequenced was peripheral blood. V and J are TRBV24-1 and TRBJ2-1, with D maybe TRBD2 (5 bases). CDR3 DNA: TGTGCCACCAGTGATGGTGGAGGCGGGTACAATGAGCAGTTCTTC. This codes for CATSDGGGGYNEQFF.